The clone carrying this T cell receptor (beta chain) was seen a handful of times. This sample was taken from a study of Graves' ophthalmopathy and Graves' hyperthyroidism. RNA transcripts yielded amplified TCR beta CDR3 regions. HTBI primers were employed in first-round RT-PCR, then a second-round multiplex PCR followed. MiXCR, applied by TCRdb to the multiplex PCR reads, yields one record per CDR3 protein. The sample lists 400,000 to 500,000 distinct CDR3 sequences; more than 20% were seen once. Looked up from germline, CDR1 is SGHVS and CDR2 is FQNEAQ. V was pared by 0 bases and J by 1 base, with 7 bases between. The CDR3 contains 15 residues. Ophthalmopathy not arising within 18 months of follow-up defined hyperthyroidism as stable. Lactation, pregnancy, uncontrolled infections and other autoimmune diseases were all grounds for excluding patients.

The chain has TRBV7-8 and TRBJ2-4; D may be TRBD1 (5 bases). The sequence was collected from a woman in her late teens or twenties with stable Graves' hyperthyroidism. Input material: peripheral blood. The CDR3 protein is CASSLAGVAKNIQYF. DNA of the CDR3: TGTGCCAGCAGCTTAGCAGGGGTGGCCAAAAACATTCAGTACTTC.